The rows below give T cell receptor beta chains drawn from one sample of a study of shared clonotypes between healthy human individuals. Profiling relied on immunoSEQ multiplex PCR, and the TCRdb table lists in-frame clones only, not all of them. The table shows around 2.5 million clones, with under 95% occurring only once. Sequenced input: naive CD4+ T cells from PBMCs. These receptors were collected from a man between 18 and 35 years old in good health. Some clones in this sample may be carry-over from other donors' samples. CDR3s include the opening cysteine and the closing phenylalanine or tryptophan. The D gene is left open where the match is weak.

d_call: .
v_call: TRBV11-2
j_call: TRBJ2-6
cdr3_aa: CASSSYGSGANVLTF
cdr3_nt: TGTGCCAGCAGCTCCTATGGCTCTGGGGCCAACGTCCTGACTTTC

d_call: .
v_call: TRBV5-1
j_call: TRBJ2-7
cdr3_aa: CASSFPDRTYEQYF
cdr3_nt: TGCGCCAGCAGCTTCCCAGACCGTACCTACGAGCAGTACTTC

d_call: TRBD2
v_call: TRBV11-2
j_call: TRBJ2-5
cdr3_aa: CASSLAFAGAYQETQYF
cdr3_nt: TGTGCCAGCAGCTTAGCTTTCGCGGGAGCGTACCAAGAGACCCAGTACTTC

d_call: TRBD1
v_call: TRBV28
j_call: TRBJ1-2
cdr3_aa: CASIPGQYSYGYTF
cdr3_nt: TGTGCCAGCATCCCGGGACAGTACTCCTATGGCTACACCTTC

d_call: TRBD2
v_call: TRBV28
j_call: TRBJ2-5
cdr3_aa: CASSLVVAGSQETQYF
cdr3_nt: TGTGCCAGCAGTTTAGTTGTAGCGGGCAGCCAAGAGACCCAGTACTTC

d_call: TRBD2
v_call: TRBV11-3
j_call: TRBJ2-3
cdr3_aa: CASSPVAGDTTDTQYF
cdr3_nt: TGTGCCAGCAGTCCTGTAGCGGGAGATACCACAGATACGCAGTATTTT

d_call: .
v_call: TRBV5-1
j_call: TRBJ2-7
cdr3_aa: CASSPEGPGHEQYF
cdr3_nt: TGCGCCAGCAGCCCCGAGGGGCCGGGGCACGAGCAGTACTTC

d_call: .
v_call: TRBV7-8
j_call: TRBJ2-7
cdr3_aa: CASSYGTSYEQYF
cdr3_nt: TGTGCCAGCAGCTATGGGACCTCCTACGAGCAGTACTTC

d_call: TRBD2
v_call: TRBV5-1
j_call: TRBJ2-7
cdr3_aa: CASSLGLAGHSSYEQYF
cdr3_nt: TGCGCCAGCAGCTTGGGACTAGCGGGTCATAGCTCCTACGAGCAGTACTTC

d_call: .
v_call: TRBV4-2
j_call: TRBJ2-5
cdr3_aa: CASSQNRETQYF
cdr3_nt: TGTGCCAGCAGCCAAAATCGGGAGACCCAGTACTTC

d_call: TRBD1
v_call: TRBV9
j_call: TRBJ2-5
cdr3_aa: CASSVRTGYQETQYF
cdr3_nt: TGTGCCAGCAGCGTCAGGACAGGGTACCAAGAGACCCAGTACTTC

d_call: .
v_call: TRBV4-2
j_call: TRBJ2-1
cdr3_aa: CASSQGQGPSGEQFF
cdr3_nt: TGTGCCAGCAGCCAAGGCCAGGGCCCTTCCGGTGAGCAGTTCTTC

d_call: .
v_call: TRBV28
j_call: TRBJ2-2
cdr3_aa: CASTLVTTGELFF
cdr3_nt: TGTGCCAGCACCCTAGTTACCACCGGGGAGCTGTTTTTT

d_call: TRBD2
v_call: TRBV5-6
j_call: TRBJ2-5
cdr3_aa: CASSLVAGRETQYF
cdr3_nt: TGTGCCAGCAGCTTGGTAGCGGGGCGAGAGACCCAGTACTTC

d_call: .
v_call: TRBV6-1
j_call: TRBJ2-1
cdr3_aa: CASSEASGINEQFF
cdr3_nt: TGTGCCAGCAGTGAAGCGTCAGGGATCAATGAGCAGTTCTTC

d_call: .
v_call: TRBV7-2
j_call: TRBJ2-1
cdr3_aa: CASSFRPGDHEQFF
cdr3_nt: TGTGCCAGCAGCTTCCGGCCGGGGGACCATGAGCAGTTCTTC

d_call: TRBD1
v_call: TRBV7-3
j_call: TRBJ1-2
cdr3_aa: CASSLTPAGQDARGYTF
cdr3_nt: TGTGCCAGCAGCTTAACCCCCGCCGGACAGGACGCACGAGGCTACACCTTC

d_call: TRBD1
v_call: TRBV5-4
j_call: TRBJ2-1
cdr3_aa: CASSSGQVGEQFF
cdr3_nt: TGTGCCAGCAGCTCCGGACAGGTTGGTGAGCAGTTCTTC